The sample holds a few counts of the clone carrying this T cell receptor beta chain. Antigen: not known. Method: immunoSEQ multiplex PCR; TCRdb's copy keeps in-frame clones and lacks some. The table shows roughly 400,000 clones, with about nine tenths occurring only once. V was pared by 3 bases and J by 7 bases, with 16 bases of the junction left unmatched. The CDR3 covers 17 residues. Germline V gene sequence: CDR1 SGHNT, CDR2 YYREEE (reference sequence). The sample's treatment: about 20 received Ad26.COV2.S at low or high dose, single or two shots; about 5 received placebo; per-sample allocation not given. Day 63 following the first vaccine or placebo injection was when the samples were taken. SARS-CoV-2 spike from the Wuhan strain was encoded by the vaccine, an Ad26 vector. These data belong to a study of Ad26.COV2.S vaccination and SARS-CoV-2 variants. In the study overall: Among those in the COV1001 Ad26.COV2.S trial arm was the donor. Study-wide results and limits: Once vaccination had occurred, spike-specific CD8+ and CD4+ T cell responses reportedly showed substantial breadth. Researchers reported similar non-spike TCR breadth in vaccine and placebo recipients.

The material was peripheral blood, obtained in a trial of Ad26.COV2.S vaccine versus placebo. The chain couples TRBV5-4 to TRBJ1-5, with 7 bases matching TRBD1. This TCR was sampled from a person between 18 and 65 years old who received the Ad26.COV2.S COVID-19 vaccine or a placebo. CDR3 sequence: CASSSTPGTEEGQPQHF. For the CDR3, the DNA is TGTGCCAGCAGCTCGACTCCCGGGACAGAGGAGGGACAGCCCCAGCATTTT.